Listed below are T cell receptor beta chains from one sample, sequenced in a study of blood T cell repertoires in COVID-19. Sequencing was performed with immunoSEQ multiplex PCR; in TCRdb, only in-frame clones are kept and a portion is missing. The sample holds around 220,000 clones, 80% to 85% seen once. Sequencing input: PBMCs or T cells enriched from blood (not recorded which). These TCRs come from a middle-aged woman who had recovered from COVID-19. CDR3s include the opening cysteine and the closing phenylalanine or tryptophan. Fields, in order: clone size, D gene, J gene, V gene, CDR3 DNA, CDR3 protein. The D gene is left open where the match is weak. Clone size is not always given. Where it is, it says once, few, many or a class for expanded clones.

size: once
D: TRBD1
J: TRBJ1-2
V: TRBV18
DNA: TGTGCCAGCTCACCTGGGGACAGGAGTGGCTACACCTTC
CDR3: CASSPGDRSGYTF

size: -
D: -
J: TRBJ1-4
V: TRBV10-3
DNA: TGTGCCATCAGGTCGGGCTCGGGGGAAAAACTGTTTTTT
CDR3: CAIRSGSGEKLFF

size: -
D: TRBD2
J: TRBJ2-2
V: TRBV11-3
DNA: TGTGCCAGCAGCTTAGGGACTAGCAGAAACACCGGGGAGCTGTTTTTT
CDR3: CASSLGTSRNTGELFF

size: once
D: -
J: TRBJ1-1
V: TRBV24-1
DNA: TGTGCCACCAGTGATTTTTCAGGGACTGAAGCTTTCTTT
CDR3: CATSDFSGTEAFF

size: few
D: -
J: TRBJ2-7
V: TRBV28
DNA: TGTGCCAGCAGAACCGAACAGGGCAAGGACTACGAGCAGTACTTC
CDR3: CASRTEQGKDYEQYF

size: -
D: -
J: TRBJ1-1
V: TRBV29-1
DNA: TGCAGCGTTAAGAGTGGGGCCAACACTGAAGCTTTCTTT
CDR3: CSVKSGANTEAFF

size: -
D: TRBD1
J: TRBJ1-6
V: TRBV3-1/TRBV3-2
DNA: TGTGCCAGCAGCCAATGGCCGGGACAGGGGTCCTCCGGGGTCTATAATTCACCCCTCCACTTT
CDR3: CASSQWPGQGSSGVYNSPLHF

size: -
D: -
J: TRBJ2-5
V: TRBV21-1
DNA: TGTGCCAGCAGCAAGGAGGGACTAGCGGGAGTCTCCAGACTTTTTGGAGAGACCCAGTACTTC
CDR3: CASSKEGLAGVSRLFGETQYF

size: -
D: -
J: TRBJ2-1
V: TRBV19
DNA: TGTGCCAGTAGTGCCTATTCCTACAATGAGCAGTTCTTC
CDR3: CASSAYSYNEQFF

size: once
D: TRBD1
J: TRBJ1-1
V: TRBV9
DNA: TGTGCCAGCAGCGTCGGACCAGGGGGGACTGAAGCTTTCTTT
CDR3: CASSVGPGGTEAFF

size: -
D: -
J: TRBJ2-5
V: TRBV5-1
DNA: TGCGCCAGCAGCCGCGCAGGTTTCCAAGAGACCCAGTACTTC
CDR3: CASSRAGFQETQYF

size: -
D: TRBD1
J: TRBJ1-6
V: TRBV7-9
DNA: TGTGCCAGCAGCTTCACCGGGACAGTTAATAATTCACCCCTCCACTTT
CDR3: CASSFTGTVNNSPLHF

size: -
D: -
J: TRBJ2-7
V: TRBV4-1
DNA: TGCGCCAGCAGGGCAACCGCCGACTACGAGCAGTACTTC
CDR3: CASRATADYEQYF

size: -
D: -
J: TRBJ2-2
V: TRBV5-5
DNA: TGTGCCAGCAGCTTCAGGGGCGGGGAGCTGTTTTTT
CDR3: CASSFRGGELFF

size: -
D: TRBD2
J: TRBJ2-7
V: TRBV7-2
DNA: TGTGCCAGCAGCGACCGGGAGGGCCCCTACGAGCAGTACTTC
CDR3: CASSDREGPYEQYF

size: -
D: TRBD1
J: TRBJ1-2
V: TRBV30
DNA: TGTGCCTGGAGTAGAGACAGGGGTGTCTATGGCTACACCTTC
CDR3: CAWSRDRGVYGYTF

size: -
D: -
J: TRBJ1-1
V: TRBV13
DNA: TGTGCCAGCAGCTTAGACCGACTTGAAGCTTTCTTT
CDR3: CASSLDRLEAFF

size: -
D: TRBD1
J: TRBJ1-1
V: TRBV7-2
DNA: TGTGCCAGCAGCCGCTTTGACAGGGGAGCGGAGGCTTTCTTT
CDR3: CASSRFDRGAEAFF

size: -
D: -
J: TRBJ1-2
V: TRBV30
DNA: TGTGCCTGGGCTTACGGGGGTACCGGGCCCTACACCTTC
CDR3: CAWAYGGTGPYTF

size: once
D: -
J: TRBJ1-2
V: TRBV2
DNA: TGTGCCAGCAGGGCAGGGGAAAACTATGGCTACACCTTC
CDR3: CASRAGENYGYTF

size: -
D: TRBD1
J: TRBJ1-2
V: TRBV6-5
DNA: TGTGCCAGCAGTTACTCCCCAGGGGGATATGGCTACACCTTC
CDR3: CASSYSPGGYGYTF

size: -
D: -
J: TRBJ1-1
V: TRBV5-1
DNA: TGCGCCAGCAGCGATCAGGGTAACACTGAAGCTTTCTTT
CDR3: CASSDQGNTEAFF

size: once
D: -
J: TRBJ1-2
V: TRBV5-6
DNA: TGTGCCAGCAGCGCCGGACCGACGGGAGGCTACACCTTC
CDR3: CASSAGPTGGYTF

size: -
D: TRBD1
J: TRBJ1-2
V: TRBV10-2
DNA: TGCGCCAGCACCCCGGGACAGATTATATGGGACTATGGCTACACCTTC
CDR3: CASTPGQIIWDYGYTF

size: -
D: TRBD1
J: TRBJ2-1
V: TRBV5-1
DNA: TGCGCCAGCAGCTTGTCCGGGACAGTCGATTACAATGAGCAGTTCTTC
CDR3: CASSLSGTVDYNEQFF

size: few
D: TRBD2
J: TRBJ2-3
V: TRBV5-1
DNA: TGCGCCAGCAGTTACGTACCGGGACTAAACACAGATACGCAGTATTTT
CDR3: CASSYVPGLNTDTQYF

size: -
D: -
J: TRBJ2-1
V: TRBV24-1
DNA: TGTGCCACCAGTGAGACCGGGTCAGGGGATGAGCAGTTCTTC
CDR3: CATSETGSGDEQFF

size: -
D: TRBD2
J: TRBJ2-3
V: TRBV5-1
DNA: TGCGCCAGCAGCTTCATACCCTTAGCGGGAGACTCCACAGATACGCAGTATTTT
CDR3: CASSFIPLAGDSTDTQYF

size: -
D: -
J: TRBJ2-7
V: TRBV15
DNA: TGTGCCACCAGCAGGCGAGTGAGGCACGAGCAGTACTTC
CDR3: CATSRRVRHEQYF

size: -
D: TRBD1
J: TRBJ1-4
V: TRBV2
DNA: TGTGCCAGCCGGGACAGGGATATTGAAAAACTGTTTTTT
CDR3: CASRDRDIEKLFF

size: -
D: TRBD1
J: TRBJ2-7
V: TRBV28
DNA: TGTGCCAGCAGTTCAAACCTCCTGGGGACAGGGGTCTACGAGCAGTACTTC
CDR3: CASSSNLLGTGVYEQYF

size: -
D: -
J: TRBJ1-4
V: TRBV18
DNA: TGTGCCAGCTCACCAGCGTCCAAACGGGGAGGAAAACTGTTTTTT
CDR3: CASSPASKRGGKLFF

size: -
D: TRBD1
J: TRBJ2-3
V: TRBV10-2
DNA: TGCGCCAGCAGACCCGGGACAGGGGGGACAGATACGCAGTATTTT
CDR3: CASRPGTGGTDTQYF

size: -
D: -
J: TRBJ2-1
V: TRBV6-5
DNA: TGTGCCAGCAGTTACGGCGGGCCCCTCAACAATGAGCAGTTCTTC
CDR3: CASSYGGPLNNEQFF

size: -
D: TRBD1
J: TRBJ1-2
V: TRBV28
DNA: TGTGCCAGCCACAACCAAGGACAGGGGGCGTTCGGCTACACCTTC
CDR3: CASHNQGQGAFGYTF

size: -
D: -
J: TRBJ1-4
V: TRBV28
DNA: TGTGCCAGCAGTTTAAATTATCTTAGCGGGGAGGGATACTCAACTAATGAAAAACTGTTTTTT
CDR3: CASSLNYLSGEGYSTNEKLFF

size: -
D: -
J: TRBJ1-1
V: TRBV11-3
DNA: TGTGCCAGCAGCTTAGAGACAGAGGATGAAGCTTTCTTT
CDR3: CASSLETEDEAFF

size: -
D: -
J: TRBJ2-7
V: TRBV7-8
DNA: TGTGCCAGCAGCCTGGGACTCCACGACGAGCAGTACTTC
CDR3: CASSLGLHDEQYF

size: -
D: TRBD1
J: TRBJ1-1
V: TRBV19
DNA: TGTGCCAGTAGAGGGGACAGGGCGGGAGCTTTCTTT
CDR3: CASRGDRAGAFF

size: -
D: TRBD2
J: TRBJ2-1
V: TRBV6-4
DNA: TGTGCCCCACCCGGGGGACTAGCGGGAGGAGGTTCTAACAATGAGCAGTTCTTC
CDR3: CAPPGGLAGGGSNNEQFF

size: -
D: -
J: TRBJ2-2
V: TRBV21-1
DNA: TGTGCCAGCAGCAAAGTTGATCCGGGACAGGGGTCTGGGGCCGGGGAGCTGTTTTTT
CDR3: CASSKVDPGQGSGAGELFF

size: -
D: -
J: TRBJ1-2
V: TRBV24-1
DNA: TGTGCCACCAGTGATCGGGCAGGGATTATGCGCGACTACACCTTC
CDR3: CATSDRAGIMRDYTF

size: -
D: -
J: TRBJ1-2
V: TRBV5-6
DNA: TGTGCCAGCAGCTTGGTGAGGACAGAGGTTGTCTATGGCTACACCTTC
CDR3: CASSLVRTEVVYGYTF

size: -
D: -
J: TRBJ2-2
V: TRBV28
DNA: TGTGCCAGCGGGAGGGGGGACACCGGGGAGCTGTTTTTT
CDR3: CASGRGDTGELFF

size: -
D: -
J: TRBJ2-5
V: TRBV5-5
DNA: TGTGCCAGCAGCGCGATGGCAGGGATGCCCCAGTACTTC
CDR3: CASSAMAGMPQYF

size: -
D: -
J: TRBJ2-4
V: TRBV5-4
DNA: TGTGCCAGCAGCTTGCGAGGGGGAAAAAACATTCAGTACTTC
CDR3: CASSLRGGKNIQYF

size: -
D: -
J: TRBJ2-3
V: TRBV2
DNA: TGTGCCAGCAACGGCAGGGTAACAGATACGCAGTATTTT
CDR3: CASNGRVTDTQYF

size: -
D: -
J: TRBJ2-1
V: TRBV10-3
DNA: TGTGCCATCGCCACCCCGCCTATTATCAATGAGCAGTTCTTC
CDR3: CAIATPPIINEQFF

size: -
D: -
J: TRBJ1-2
V: TRBV28
DNA: TGTGCCAGCAGCCCTCCGACAGGTAGTAACTATGGCTACACCTTC
CDR3: CASSPPTGSNYGYTF

size: once
D: TRBD2
J: TRBJ2-1
V: TRBV27
DNA: TGTGCCAGCAGTTTATGGCTAGCGGGAGGTAATGAGCAGTTCTTC
CDR3: CASSLWLAGGNEQFF

size: -
D: -
J: TRBJ1-1
V: TRBV19
DNA: TGTGCCAGTAGTATGAGGCAGAACACTGAAGCTTTCTTT
CDR3: CASSMRQNTEAFF

size: -
D: TRBD1
J: TRBJ2-6
V: TRBV5-1
DNA: TGCGCCAGCAGCTTGGCCAGGGGGCTTCCTGGGGCCAACGTCCTGACTTTC
CDR3: CASSLARGLPGANVLTF

size: -
D: -
J: TRBJ2-2
V: TRBV24-1
DNA: TGTGCCACCAGTACACAGCGGGTTGGGAACACCGGGGAGCTGTTTTTT
CDR3: CATSTQRVGNTGELFF

size: -
D: TRBD1
J: TRBJ1-2
V: TRBV28
DNA: TGTGCCAGCAAGATAGACAGGGGCGGTGGCTACACCTTC
CDR3: CASKIDRGGGYTF

size: -
D: TRBD1
J: TRBJ2-5
V: TRBV28
DNA: TGTGCCAGCAGCCGAGGACAGGGAAATCAAGAGACCCAGTACTTC
CDR3: CASSRGQGNQETQYF

size: -
D: TRBD2
J: TRBJ2-7
V: TRBV6-5
DNA: TGTGCCAGCAGAGTGACTAGCGACCACGAGCAGTACTTC
CDR3: CASRVTSDHEQYF

size: -
D: TRBD2
J: TRBJ2-1
V: TRBV2
DNA: TGTGCCAGCAGGACCCCTGTAACGGGAGGGCCTGGTGAGCAGTTCTTC
CDR3: CASRTPVTGGPGEQFF